Presented here are 30 T cell receptor beta chains from one specimen sequenced in a study of cytomegalovirus exposure and HLA in healthy donors. PCR employed 60 Vbeta and 13 Jbeta primers. Clones were sequenced by immunoSEQ multiplex PCR, and TCRdb holds only the in-frame ones, with some missing. The sample contains roughly 200,000 clones, 79% of which appear only once. Sample: PBMCs. The source is a girl aged 10-17 years in good health and CMV-seropositive.

The chain carries TRBV4-3 and TRBJ1-2; the match to TRBD1 covers 7 bases. The trim removed 0 bases at V and 6 bases at J, leaving 7 bases unmatched. The CDR3 totals 15 residues. Germline V gene data show CDR1 as LGHNA and CDR2 as YSLEER. CDR3 loop: CASSQERDSINGYTF. CDR3 bases: TGCGCCAGCAGCCAAGAGAGGGACAGCATTAATGGCTACACCTTC.

The chain couples TRBV21-1 to TRBJ2-3; TRBD1 is taken as the D call from the table, unchecked against the DNA. TRBV21-1 is a pseudogene. The CDR3 length is 14 residues. CDR3 nucleotides: TGTGCCACCCGTCGGGGACAGGGCACAGATACGCAGTATTTT. This codes for CATRRGQGTDTQYF.

The chain has TRBV15 and TRBJ2-5, with D possibly matching TRBD2 (5 bases). Trimming cost V 3 bases and J 1 base, with 6 bases left between them. The germline CDR1 and CDR2 sequences are LNHNV and YYDKDF (reference sequence). The CDR3 totals 13 residues. CDR3 protein: CATSRGAQETQYF. The CDR3, as DNA: TGTGCCACCAGCAGGGGAGCCCAAGAGACCCAGTACTTC.

The chain is built from TRBV6-5 and TRBJ2-2; 13 bases align to TRBD2. Looked up from germline, CDR1 is MNHEY and CDR2 is SVGAGI. V trimming: 4 bases; J trimming: 7 bases; junction bases outside the gene matches: 3. The CDR3 sequence is 15 residues long. DNA for the CDR3: TGTGCCAGCAGTTGGACTAGCGGGGGTCTCGGGGAGCTGTTTTTT. Translating gives CASSWTSGGLGELFF.

The V call is TRBV4-3, the J call TRBJ2-2, with 7 bases fitting TRBD1. The CDR3 totals 16 residues. V shed 0 bases, J shed 2 bases, and the junction held 3 bases outside the gene matches. The V gene's germline CDR1 is LGHNA and CDR2 YSLEER. The chain's CDR3 is CASSQDRGGNTGELFF. CDR3 in DNA: TGCGCCAGCAGCCAAGATCGAGGGGGCAACACCGGGGAGCTGTTTTTT.

The V gene is TRBV27, the J gene TRBJ1-5, with 8 bases fitting TRBD1. Trimming took 5 bases from V and 7 from J; bases not matched to a gene: 7. The CDR3 has 14 amino acids. Germline V gives CDR1 MNHEY, CDR2 SMNVEV (reference sequence). CDR3 region: CASSPQGAVQPQHF. In nucleotides, the CDR3 is TGTGCCAGCAGTCCTCAGGGGGCCGTCCAGCCCCAGCATTTT.

The V call is TRBV6-1, the J call TRBJ1-2; 7 bases match TRBD1. Trimming cost V 6 bases and J 7 bases; bases outside gene matches: 5. The CDR3 contains 12 residues. Germline CDR1 is MNHNS and CDR2 is SASEGT. The CDR3 DNA reads as TGTGCCAGCAGCACAGGGGAGCGTGGCTACACCTTC. It codes for CASSTGERGYTF.

In its sample, this clone was seen a few times. This chain joins TRBV4-1 and TRBJ2-3, with 7 bases identical to TRBD2. Germline lookup yields CDR1 MGHRA and CDR2 YSYEKL. CDR3 length equals 15 residues. After removal of 2 bases from V and 0 bases from J, the junction contained 2 bases not matched to a gene. The CDR3 is CASSQLAESTDTQYF. In DNA, the CDR3 is TGCGCCAGCAGCCAACTAGCGGAAAGCACAGATACGCAGTATTTT.

This clone was observed once. The gene calls are TRBV11-3 and TRBJ2-6; 9 positions match TRBD1. Trimming cost V 2 bases and J 0 bases; bases outside gene matches: 5. Germline V gives CDR1 SGHNT, CDR2 YENEEA. The CDR3 has 18 amino acids. CDR3 loop: CASSLPQGAYSGANVLTF. The CDR3 DNA sequence: TGTGCCAGCAGCTTACCACAGGGGGCTTACTCTGGGGCCAACGTCCTGACTTTC.

The gene calls are TRBV2 and TRBJ2-2, with a tentative D call TRBD1 (6 bases). Looked up from germline, CDR1 is SNHLY and CDR2 is FYNNEI. This CDR3 region has 15 residues. V shed 0 bases and J shed 8 bases, with 13 bases lying between them. CDR3 protein: CASSEALGGRGELFF. As DNA, the CDR3 is TGTGCCAGCAGTGAAGCGCTTGGGGGCCGGGGGGAGCTGTTTTTT. Based on the CDR3 plus reference TRBV2 and TRBJ2-2, the full variable domain is EPEVTQTPSHQVTQMGQEVILRCVPISNHLYFYWYRQILGQKVEFLVSFYNNEISEKSEIFDDQFSVERPDGSNFTLKIRSTKLEDSAMYFCASSEALGGRGELFFGEGSRLTVL.

This rearrangement joins TRBV7-2 to TRBJ2-3; perhaps TRBD2 as D (7 bases). Germline loops: CDR1 SGHTA, CDR2 FQGNSA. The CDR3 is made up of 16 amino acids. Trimming took off 1 base at V and 4 bases at J, with 15 bases between the two ends. The CDR3 nucleotides are TGTGCCAGCAGCTTAGTTGGGGGGGGGCTGGCAGATACGCAGTATTTT. This codes for CASSLVGGGLADTQYF.

The chain links TRBV7-8 to TRBJ2-7; 10 bases line up with TRBD1. Germline values: CDR1 SGHVS, CDR2 FQNEAQ. This CDR3 has 14 residues. J lost 4 bases, V lost 3 bases, and 3 bases had no gene match. The CDR3 sequence: CASSLGTGAYEQYF. CDR3 in DNA: TGTGCCAGCAGCTTGGGGACAGGGGCATACGAGCAGTACTTC.

V is TRBV6-1 and J is TRBJ2-2; 9 nucleotides line up with TRBD2. V shed 6 bases, J shed 2 bases, and the junction held 1 base outside the gene matches. The length of the CDR3 is 14 residues. The germline V gene has CDR1 MNHNS and CDR2 SASEGT. CDR3 sequence (DNA): TGTGCCAGCAGGACTAGCGGAAACACCGGGGAGCTGTTTTTT. Translated: CASRTSGNTGELFF.

The rearrangement links TRBV9 to TRBJ1-3; D might be TRBD1 (6 bases). Germline CDR1 is SGDLS and CDR2 is YYNGEE. V shed 4 bases and J shed 4 bases, with 15 bases lying between them. This CDR3 is built from 15 residues. The CDR3 region has the DNA TGTGCCAGCAGCCCAGAGGGGGATCGGGGAAACACCATATATTTT. Protein: CASSPEGDRGNTIYF.

This chain links TRBV7-9 with TRBJ1-2; 9 bases line up with TRBD1. The CDR3 extends over 17 amino acids. Germline CDR1 is SEHNR and CDR2 is FQNEAQ (reference sequence). V lost 7 bases, J lost 5 bases, and 17 bases stayed unmatched. The CDR3 region is CASIPGTGQGGFYGYTF. CDR3 nucleotides: TGTGCCAGCATCCCGGGTACGGGACAGGGAGGTTTTTATGGCTACACCTTC.

The gene calls are TRBV5-1 and TRBJ1-1; TRBD1 is a possible D gene (6 bases). The CDR3 runs 16 residues. Germline V CDR1 and CDR2: SGHRS, YFSETQ. V lost 0 bases to trimming and J lost 0 bases, with 12 bases between them. CDR3 in amino acids: CASSLDSGQMNTEAFF. In nucleotides, the CDR3 is TGCGCCAGCAGCTTGGATTCTGGACAGATGAACACTGAAGCTTTCTTT.

The chain couples TRBV25-1 to TRBJ2-3; tentative D call: TRBD1 (6 bases). The ends were cut back, 7 bases at V and 2 bases at J, with 10 bases in the middle. This CDR3 spans 13 amino acids. CDR1 and CDR2 from the germline V gene are MGHDK and SYGVNS. CDR3 in amino acids: CASTDRPTDTQYF. In DNA, the CDR3 is TGTGCCAGCACCGACAGGCCCACAGATACGCAGTATTTT.

The chain carries TRBV5-5 and TRBJ2-5; 10 nucleotides align to TRBD2. V shed 6 bases, J shed 5 bases, and the junction held 7 bases outside the gene matches. In germline, CDR1 is SGHKS, CDR2 YYEKEE (reference sequence). This CDR3 is built from 14 residues. For the CDR3, the DNA is TGTGCCAGCATCGGGCTAGCGGGGGCGGAGACCCAGTACTTC. It translates to CASIGLAGAETQYF. Drawing the rest from reference TRBV5-5 and TRBJ2-5, the complete variable domain is DAGVTQSPTHLIKTRGQQVTLRCSPISGHKSVSWYQQVLGQGPQFIFQYYEKEERGRGNFPDRFSARQFPNYSSELNVNALLLGDSALYLCASIGLAGAETQYFGPGTRLLVL.

The genes are TRBV11-3 and TRBJ2-5; 7 positions match TRBD2. The V gene end was trimmed by 8 bases and the J gene end by 1 base; junction bases not matched to a gene: 7. The germline V gene has CDR1 SGHNT and CDR2 YENEEA. The CDR3 sequence is 14 residues long. The chain's CDR3 is CASLGGGPQETQYF. The CDR3 DNA sequence: TGTGCCAGCCTTGGCGGGGGACCCCAAGAGACCCAGTACTTC.

Note on this clone: The final CDR3 position lacks the conserved phenylalanine or tryptophan, pointing to a likely read error. No DNA is shown, since the ends of the CDR3 on it are uncertain; the CDR3 is the one TCRdb lists. V is TRBV27 and J is TRBJ2-7; TRBD1 was called by the table and not checked on the DNA. The germline V gene has CDR1 MNHEY and CDR2 SMNVEV (reference sequence). The CDR3 contains 13 residues when both ends are counted. The CDR3 here is CASSFRFSGTDVI.

The genes are TRBV15 and TRBJ1-4, with D tentatively TRBD1 (5 bases). The CDR3 covers 15 residues. Between the trimmed V and J ends, which lost 3 bases and 5 bases, there was a span of 13 bases. CDR1 is LNHNV, CDR2 YYDKDF, per germline (reference sequence). CDR3 residues: CATSRDKGQNEKLFF. The CDR3 coding sequence is TGTGCCACCAGCAGGGACAAGGGCCAAAATGAAAAACTGTTTTTT.

The CDR3 spells CASSSEQGAREQYF. In DNA, the CDR3 is TGTGCCAGCAGCTCAGAACAGGGGGCTCGGGAGCAGTACTTC. This sequence joins TRBV7-8 and TRBJ2-7; 9 bases align to TRBD1. J lost 7 bases, V lost 4 bases, and 8 bases had no gene match. CDR1 and CDR2 from the germline V gene are SGHVS and FQNEAQ. This CDR3 comprises 14 residues.

This sequence joins TRBV27 and TRBJ2-7; TRBD1 is a possible D gene (6 bases). Germline CDR1 is MNHEY and CDR2 is SMNVEV (reference sequence). The CDR3 is made up of 14 amino acids. V lost 2 bases and J lost 3, with 11 bases in between. CDR3 nucleotides: TGTGCCAGCAGTTTAGGGGGCCCGTACTACGAGCAGTACTTC. Its protein is CASSLGGPYYEQYF.

The chain links TRBV18 to TRBJ2-3; TRBD2 aligns across 14 bases. CDR1 is KGHSH and CDR2 is LQKENI in the germline V gene. This CDR3 has 17 residues. The V segment lost 2 bases and the J segment 7 bases; nucleotides outside the gene matches: 8. The CDR3 DNA reads as TGTGCCAGCTCACCAATGATTGGGACTAGCGGGGGAAATACGCAGTATTTT. Protein: CASSPMIGTSGGNTQYF.

The chain employs TRBV23-1 and TRBJ2-1, with D maybe TRBD2 (5 bases). TRBV23-1 has ORF status, its function being uncertain. The CDR3 consists of 17 residues. The germline V and J ends were trimmed by 4 bases and 8 bases, with 24 bases remaining between them. CDR3: CASSRQVSGISADEQFF. In nucleotides, the CDR3 is TGCGCCAGCAGTCGACAAGTCTCCGGGATCTCTGCCGATGAGCAGTTCTTC.

For this clone: Mismatch with germline at one junction end may stem from a read error. This chain links TRBV6-1 with TRBJ2-7; 12 positions agree with TRBD2. The CDR3 extends over 14 amino acids. The germline V gene has CDR1 MNHNS and CDR2 SASEGT. The CDR3 here is CASSDGPSGGAVIF. The CDR3, as DNA: TGTGCCAGCAGTGACGGGCCTAGCGGGGGGGCTGTGATTTTC.

Written as DNA, the CDR3 is TGTGCCAGCAGCCAAGATACGACAGTCAAGACCCAGTACTTC. Protein: CASSQDTTVKTQYF. V usage is TRBV14 and J usage is TRBJ2-5, with D perhaps matching TRBD1 (5 bases). The CDR3 runs 14 residues. V was shortened by 0 bases and J by 6 bases, with 11 bases between the two germline ends. The germline gives CDR1 SGHDN, CDR2 FVKESK. The entire variable domain, with the rest obtained from reference TRBV14 and TRBJ2-5, is as follows: EAGVTQFPSHSVIEKGQTVTLRCDPISGHDNLYWYRRVMGKEIKFLLHFVKESKQDESGMPNNRFLAERTGGTYSTLKVQPAELEDSGVYFCASSQDTTVKTQYFGPGTRLLVL.

The V gene is TRBV6-1, the J gene TRBJ1-2; 7 bases match TRBD1. The germline V gene has CDR1 MNHNS and CDR2 SASEGT. Germline trimming cut 6 bases from V and 5 bases from J; bases unmatched to any gene: 3. This CDR3 is built from 12 residues. CDR3 in amino acids: CASRRDSYGYTF. The CDR3 DNA follows: TGTGCCAGCAGGAGGGACAGTTATGGCTACACCTTC.

J is TRBJ2-3 and V is TRBV6-1; 9 bases map to TRBD1. Germline V CDR1 and CDR2: MNHNS, SASEGT. The CDR3 runs 15 residues. V dropped 1 base and J dropped 3; count of bases not matched to a gene: 2. In DNA, the CDR3 is TGTGCCAGCAGTGAAGGGGGACAGGGAACAGATACGCAGTATTTT. Its translation is CASSEGGQGTDTQYF.

The V call is TRBV10-3, the J call TRBJ2-3; possible D gene TRBD2, 5 bases. The CDR3 has 14 residues. V gave up 9 bases and J gave up 0 bases, with 13 bases separating them. The V gene's germline CDR1 is ENHRY and CDR2 SYGVKD. As DNA, the CDR3 is TGTGCCATAAGCCCAGCGGTTAGCACAGATACGCAGTATTTT. Translating gives CAISPAVSTDTQYF.